This T cell receptor beta chain derives from a study of OX40 agonist ivuxolimab in advanced cancers. About the research overall: Anti-PD-1, anti-PD-L1 or anti-CTLA-4 therapy given earlier was allowed, and roughly 40% had some.

Sampling of blood occurred at baseline, cycle 4 day 1, and cycle 7 day 1. Whole-study findings and limits: On average, CD8+ T cells had more expanded clones than CD4+. It was also the case that some nonresponders had low normalized T-cell clonal expansion.

As for this clone: Its antigen is not known.

CDR1 and CDR2 (germline): SGHRS, YFSETQ. V was shortened by 0 bases and J by 6 bases, with 22 bases between the two germline ends. This CDR3 region has 17 residues. Clones were sequenced by immunoSEQ multiplex PCR, and TCRdb holds only the in-frame ones, with some missing. The sample includes about 100,000 clones, 75% to 90% of them seen just once. This chain uses TRBV5-1 with TRBJ2-7; D is perhaps TRBD1 (5 bases). The TCR comes from an adult with an advanced solid tumor such as melanoma, head and neck, liver or kidney cancer. The input for sequencing was CD4+ or CD8+ T cells sorted from blood, taken in a trial of the OX40 agonist ivuxolimab. The CDR3 bases are TGCGCCAGCAGCTTGGGCCAGGGTCCCCCTCGGCCGTCCGAGCAGTACTTC. Protein sequence: CASSLGQGPPRPSEQYF.